The clone carrying this T cell receptor (beta chain) occurred a few times. A junction end diverges from the germline sequence, so it may reflect a read error. Using unique molecular identifiers, the investigators prepared the TCRbeta library. From the PCR reads, TCRdb called clonotypes with MiXCR, one entry per CDR3 protein. The table records 500,000 to 600,000 distinct CDR3 sequences, approximately 30% of them present only once. The CDR3 length is 14 residues. Germline-derived CDR1 and CDR2 are SEHNR and FQNEAQ (reference sequence). This record comes from a study of T-cell reconstitution after alpha-beta-depleted transplantation in children.

This TCR derives from a human donor who donated a stem cell graft to a child with aplastic anemia. The input for sequencing was PBMCs from the stem cell graft donor, taken from the stem cell graft. The chain has TRBV7-9 and TRBJ2-7; D gene uncertain. The CDR3 here is CASILGSGAYEQYF. The DNA of the CDR3 is TGTGCCAGCATCTTAGGGTCCGGCGCCTACGAGCAGTACTTC.